This T cell receptor beta chain was sequenced in a study of control samples from healthy donors and cancer patients. The sample holds a few counts of this clone. Produced via immunoSEQ multiplex PCR; TCRdb's table is partial and in-frame only. In the table there are about 14,000 clones, around three quarters of which are singletons. The sequence came from a female donor with lung cancer. The sample comprised formalin-fixed, paraffin-embedded tissue.

CDR3 sequence: CASSSGTGGRQPQHF. In nucleotides, the CDR3 is TGTGCCAGCAGCAGTGGGACAGGGGGAAGGCAGCCCCAGCATTTT. The chain employs TRBV7-6 and TRBJ1-5, with 11 positions matching TRBD1. The CDR3 sequence is 15 residues long. Germline V lookup: CDR1 SGHVS, CDR2 FNYEAQ. Trimming removed 5 bases from V and 7 bases from J; junction bases left unmatched: 7. The whole variable domain, remainder taken from reference TRBV7-6 and TRBJ1-5, is GAGVSQSPRYKVTKRGQDVALRCDPISGHVSLYWYRQALGQGPEFLTYFNYEAQQDKSGLPNDRFSAERPEGSISTLTIQRTEQRDSAMYRCASSSGTGGRQPQHFGDGTRLSIL.